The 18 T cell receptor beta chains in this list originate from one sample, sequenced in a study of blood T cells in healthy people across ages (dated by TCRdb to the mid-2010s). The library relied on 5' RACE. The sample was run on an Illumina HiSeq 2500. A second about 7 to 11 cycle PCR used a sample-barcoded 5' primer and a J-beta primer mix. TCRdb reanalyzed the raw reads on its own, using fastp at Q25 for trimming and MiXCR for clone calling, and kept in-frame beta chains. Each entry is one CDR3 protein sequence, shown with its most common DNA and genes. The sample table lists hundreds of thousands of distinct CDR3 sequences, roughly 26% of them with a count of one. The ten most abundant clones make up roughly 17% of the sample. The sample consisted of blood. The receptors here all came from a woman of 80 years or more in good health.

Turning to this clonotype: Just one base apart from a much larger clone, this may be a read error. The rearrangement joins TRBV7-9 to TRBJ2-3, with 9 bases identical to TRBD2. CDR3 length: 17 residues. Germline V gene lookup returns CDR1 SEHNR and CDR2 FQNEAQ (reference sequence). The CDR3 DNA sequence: TGTGTCAGCAGCTCGCGCCAACGCGGGGGGGGTATAGATACGCAGTATTTT. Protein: CVSSSRQRGGGIDTQYF.

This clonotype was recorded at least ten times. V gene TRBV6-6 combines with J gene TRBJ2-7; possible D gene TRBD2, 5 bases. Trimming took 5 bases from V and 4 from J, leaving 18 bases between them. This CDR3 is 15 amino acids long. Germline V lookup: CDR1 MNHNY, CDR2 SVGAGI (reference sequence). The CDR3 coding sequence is TGTGCCAGCAGTCGAGGGAACACACACGGATACGAGCAGTACTTC. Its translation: CASSRGNTHGYEQYF.

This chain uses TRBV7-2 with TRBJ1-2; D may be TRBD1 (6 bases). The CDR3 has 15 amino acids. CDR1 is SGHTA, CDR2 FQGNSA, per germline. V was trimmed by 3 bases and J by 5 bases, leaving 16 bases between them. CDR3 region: CASSFPGQARYGYTF. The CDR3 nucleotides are TGTGCCAGCAGCTTCCCGGGACAAGCCCGTTATGGCTACACCTTC.

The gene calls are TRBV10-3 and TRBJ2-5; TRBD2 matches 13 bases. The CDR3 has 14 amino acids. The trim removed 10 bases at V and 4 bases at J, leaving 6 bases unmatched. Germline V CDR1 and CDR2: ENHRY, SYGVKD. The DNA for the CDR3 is TGTGCCACCAGGACTAGCGGGGGAAGAGAGACCCAGTACTTC. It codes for CATRTSGGRETQYF.

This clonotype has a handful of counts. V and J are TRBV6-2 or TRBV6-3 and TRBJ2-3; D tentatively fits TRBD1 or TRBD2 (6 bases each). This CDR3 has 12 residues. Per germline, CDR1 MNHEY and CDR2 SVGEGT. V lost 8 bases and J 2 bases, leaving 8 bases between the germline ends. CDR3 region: CASGGPTDTQYF. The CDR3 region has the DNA TGTGCCAGCGGGGGGCCCACAGATACGCAGTATTTT.

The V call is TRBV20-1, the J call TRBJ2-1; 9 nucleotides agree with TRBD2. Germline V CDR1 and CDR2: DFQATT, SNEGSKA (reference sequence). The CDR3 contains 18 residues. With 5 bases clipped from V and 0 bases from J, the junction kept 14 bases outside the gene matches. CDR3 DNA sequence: TGCAGTGCTCGAACAGTCTCACAGCGGGGGGTCTCCTACAATGAGCAGTTCTTC. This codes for CSARTVSQRGVSYNEQFF.

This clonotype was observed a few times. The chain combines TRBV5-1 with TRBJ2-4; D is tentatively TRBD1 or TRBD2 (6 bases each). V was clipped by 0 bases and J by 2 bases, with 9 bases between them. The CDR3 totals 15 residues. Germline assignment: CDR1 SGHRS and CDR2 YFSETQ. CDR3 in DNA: TGCGCCAGCAGCTTGGGGGGGGCTACCAAAAACATTCAGTACTTC. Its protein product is CASSLGGATKNIQYF. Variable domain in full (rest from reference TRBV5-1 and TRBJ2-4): KAGVTQTPRYLIKTRGQQVTLSCSPISGHRSVSWYQQTPGQGLQFLFEYFSETQRNKGNFPGRFSGRQFSNSRSEMNVSTLELGDSALYLCASSLGGATKNIQYFGAGTRLSVL.

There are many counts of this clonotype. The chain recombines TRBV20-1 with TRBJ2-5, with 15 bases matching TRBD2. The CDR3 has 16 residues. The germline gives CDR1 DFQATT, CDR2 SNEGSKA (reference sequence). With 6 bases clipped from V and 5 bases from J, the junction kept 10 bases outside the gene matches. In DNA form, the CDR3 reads TGCAGTGCGCCGGGACTAGCGGGGGGCCTGGGGGAGACCCAGTACTTC. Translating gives CSAPGLAGGLGETQYF.

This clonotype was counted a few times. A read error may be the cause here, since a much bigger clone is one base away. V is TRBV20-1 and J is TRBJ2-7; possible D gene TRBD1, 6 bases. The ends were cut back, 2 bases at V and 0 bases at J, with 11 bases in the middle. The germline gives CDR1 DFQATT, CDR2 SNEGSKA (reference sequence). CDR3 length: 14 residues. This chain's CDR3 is CSARRDISSYEQYF. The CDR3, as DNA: TGCAGTGCTAGAAGGGACATCTCCTCCTACGAGCAGTACTTC.

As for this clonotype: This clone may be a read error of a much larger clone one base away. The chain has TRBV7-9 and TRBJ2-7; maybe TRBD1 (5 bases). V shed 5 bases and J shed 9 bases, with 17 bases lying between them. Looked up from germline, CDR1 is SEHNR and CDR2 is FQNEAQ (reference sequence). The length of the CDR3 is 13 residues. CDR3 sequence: CASSKAWGYGQYF. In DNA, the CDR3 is TGTGCCAGCAGCAAGGCCTGGGGCTATGGGCAGTACTTC.

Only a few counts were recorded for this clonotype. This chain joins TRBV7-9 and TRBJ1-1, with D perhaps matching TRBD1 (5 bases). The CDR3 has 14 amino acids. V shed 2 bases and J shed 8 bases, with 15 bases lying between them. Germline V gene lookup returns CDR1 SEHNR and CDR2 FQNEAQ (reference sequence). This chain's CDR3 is CASSLFSGLVEAFF. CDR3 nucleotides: TGTGCCAGCAGCTTATTTTCGGGGCTCGTCGAAGCTTTCTTT.

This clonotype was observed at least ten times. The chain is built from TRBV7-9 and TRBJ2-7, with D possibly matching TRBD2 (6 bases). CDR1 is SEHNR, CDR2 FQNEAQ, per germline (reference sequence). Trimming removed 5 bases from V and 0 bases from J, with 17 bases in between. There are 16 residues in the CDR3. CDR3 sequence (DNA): TGTGCCAGCAGCCAAACTACGGGGGTTGGCTCCTACGAGCAGTACTTC. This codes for CASSQTTGVGSYEQYF.

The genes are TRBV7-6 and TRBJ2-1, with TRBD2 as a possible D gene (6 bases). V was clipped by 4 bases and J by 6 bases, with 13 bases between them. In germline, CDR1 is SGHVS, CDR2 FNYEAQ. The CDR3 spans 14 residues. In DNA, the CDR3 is TGTGCCAGCAGCTCTCGTGGGACTGGCAATGAGCAGTTCTTC. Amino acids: CASSSRGTGNEQFF.

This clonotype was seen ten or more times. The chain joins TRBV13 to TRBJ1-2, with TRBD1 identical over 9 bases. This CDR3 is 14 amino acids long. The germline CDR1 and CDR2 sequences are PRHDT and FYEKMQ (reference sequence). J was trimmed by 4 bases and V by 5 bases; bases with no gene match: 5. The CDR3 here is CASSGGQGTYGYTF. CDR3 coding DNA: TGTGCCAGCAGCGGGGGACAGGGAACCTATGGCTACACCTTC.

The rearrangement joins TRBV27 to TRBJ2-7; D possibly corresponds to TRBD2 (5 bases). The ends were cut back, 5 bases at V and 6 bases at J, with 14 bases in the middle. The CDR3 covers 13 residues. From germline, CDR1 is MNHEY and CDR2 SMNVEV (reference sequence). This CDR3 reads CASSRGRTGEQYF. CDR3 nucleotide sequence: TGTGCCAGCAGTCGGGGTAGAACCGGCGAGCAGTACTTC.

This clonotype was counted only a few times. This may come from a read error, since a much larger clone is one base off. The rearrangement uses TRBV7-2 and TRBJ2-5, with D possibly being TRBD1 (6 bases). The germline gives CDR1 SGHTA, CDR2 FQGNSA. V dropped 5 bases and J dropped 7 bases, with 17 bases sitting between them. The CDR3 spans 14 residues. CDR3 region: CASSPHPRGGTQYF. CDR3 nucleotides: TGTGCCAGCAGCCCTCACCCCAGAGGGGGGACCCAGTACTTC.

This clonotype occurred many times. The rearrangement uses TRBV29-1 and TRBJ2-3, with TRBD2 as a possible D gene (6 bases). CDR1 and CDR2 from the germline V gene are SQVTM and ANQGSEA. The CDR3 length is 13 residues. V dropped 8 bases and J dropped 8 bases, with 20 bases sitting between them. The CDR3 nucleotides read TGCAGCTTGAGGCGGGGACCGACTGGTACGCAGTATTTT. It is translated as CSLRRGPTGTQYF.

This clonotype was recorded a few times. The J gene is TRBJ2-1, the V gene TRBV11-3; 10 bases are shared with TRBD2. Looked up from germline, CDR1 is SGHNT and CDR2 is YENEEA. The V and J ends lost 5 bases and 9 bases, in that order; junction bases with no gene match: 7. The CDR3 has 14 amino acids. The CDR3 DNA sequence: TGTGCCAGCAGCCAAACTAGCGGGGCTTTTGAGCAGTTCTTC. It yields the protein CASSQTSGAFEQFF.